This T cell receptor (beta chain) was obtained from a study of blood T cells in healthy people across ages. Study-wide results and caveats: Diversity was estimated from one million T cells, and these estimates were considered underestimates.

Alongside a J-beta primer mix, a sample-barcoded 5' primer served in a second PCR lasting about 7 to 12 cycles. The authors tagged each cDNA molecule using a template-switch adaptor with 12 random nucleotides. Each CDR3 protein is one row after TCRdb ran MiXCR on the 5' RACE reads. Of hundreds of thousands of distinct CDR3 sequences listed, roughly 56% were seen once; the top ten hold 20% to 30%. CDR1 and CDR2 (germline): DFQATT, SNEGSKA (reference sequence). The CDR3 extends over 16 amino acids. Comment on this clonotype: As yet, its antigen is unknown.

Material: blood. This chain connects TRBV20-1 to TRBJ2-5; D ambiguous. Judging by the DNA end, TRBJ2-7 fits better; the J call may be wrong. The clonotype was recovered from a man aged 35 to 55 in good health. The CDR3, as DNA: TGCAGTGCTAGAGCCCTATTTAAGGGTCGTCGCTACGAGCAGTACTTC. This gives the protein CSARALFKGRRYEQYF.